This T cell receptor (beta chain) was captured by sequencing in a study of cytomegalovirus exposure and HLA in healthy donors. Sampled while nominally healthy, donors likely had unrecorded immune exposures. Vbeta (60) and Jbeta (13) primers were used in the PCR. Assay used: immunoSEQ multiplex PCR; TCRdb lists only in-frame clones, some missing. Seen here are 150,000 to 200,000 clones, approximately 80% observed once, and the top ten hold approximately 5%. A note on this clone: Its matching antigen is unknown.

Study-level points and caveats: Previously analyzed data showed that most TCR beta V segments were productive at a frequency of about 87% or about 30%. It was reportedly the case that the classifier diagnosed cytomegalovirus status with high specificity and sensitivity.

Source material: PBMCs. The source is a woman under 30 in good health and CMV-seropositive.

This CDR3 is CASSSTGDQEKLFF. The CDR3 nucleotides read TGTGCCAGCAGTTCGACAGGGGATCAAGAAAAACTGTTTTTT. V usage is TRBV6-5 and J usage is TRBJ1-4; 8 bases are shared with TRBD1. The junction had 6 bases not matched to a gene; V was cut back by 4 bases and J by 8 bases. From germline, CDR1 is MNHEY and CDR2 SVGAGI. The CDR3 extends over 14 amino acids.